This T cell receptor beta chain was sequenced for a study of blood T cell repertoires in COVID-19 (dated by TCRdb to the early 2020s). At the level of the whole study: The collaborator samples originated in the United States, Italy and Spain and spanned the acute and convalescent phases of COVID-19. Where available, HLA class I and class II types were taken from metadata supplied by the sample provider and were not determined by assay-based typing. Sample metadata almost always included a de-identified subject ID, COVID-19 status, age in years and sex. Samples came from the ongoing ImmuneRACE study (first 160 participants) plus 1,254 subjects from 6 global collaborators. The material from the prospective study consisted of cDNA or gDNA derived from T cells, B-cell-depleted T cells, or PBMCs. Subjects who had been exposed to COVID-19, were actively infected with it, or had recovered from it provided the deeply sampled blood TCRbeta repertoires that made up the dataset. The repertoires were made available in a free public database intended to serve as a resource for research on the immune response to SARS-CoV-2.

About this clone: The clone's antigen remains unknown. No per-base quality is available; no much larger clone lies one base away.

Results and caveats for the whole study, not just this receptor: The quantity of clinical and demographic metadata differed by source and by participant and was supplied without curation.

TCRbeta CDR3 regions were amplified from genomic DNA using the immunoSEQ Assay, a bias-controlled multiplex PCR. Processing in the source paper ran as follows. The number of nucleated cells in each sample was estimated by amplification of reference gene primers within the assay. To quantify the absolute abundance of each unique TCRbeta CDR3 rearrangement, sequence reads were collapsed and filtered. For each sample, productive Simpson clonality was calculated by taking the square root of Simpson's diversity index across productive rearrangements. TCRdb's version of the immuneACCESS table is confined to in-frame rearrangements and falls short of the full clone set. An unresolved V gene accounts for under half of the shortfall where checked; the remainder is of unknown origin. V, J and clone size reflect that table, while D and trimming were determined from the DNA. This sample lists some 200,000 clones; under 90% were detected once. The ten largest clonotypes hold more than 5.5% of the sample.

Collaborating institutions collected whole blood in K2EDTA tubes following their own protocols. For TCRbeta analysis, collaborators shipped samples in one of three forms: frozen whole blood, isolated PBMCs, or DNA extracted from either of those sample types. Spanning cysteine to valine, the CDR3 consists of 14 amino acids. Only the CDR3 DNA is retained, 42 bases long and in frame from the first base. For CDR1 and CDR2, the germline V gene lists MNHGY and SAAAGT. Trimming at the junction amounts to 4 bases on V and 0 bases on J, and the germline ends lie 10 bases apart. The material sequenced was peripheral blood. In this chain, TRBV6-8 is recombined with TRBJ2-7; the D segment cannot be called with confidence. The TCR was taken from a man older than 75 with acute or convalescent COVID-19. The CDR3 has the sequence CASSSHLSSYEQYV. The nucleotides read TGTGCCAGCAGTTCTCATCTTAGCTCCTACGAGCAGTACGTC.